What follows are 15 T cell receptor beta chains derived from one specimen sequenced in a study of T cells in Graves' hyperthyroidism and ophthalmopathy. Amplification of TCR beta CDR3 regions was performed using RNA transcripts as template. HTBI primers drove first-round RT-PCR of the TCR CDR3. TCRdb itself ran the multiplex PCR reads through MiXCR, one entry per CDR3 protein. The data contain about 37,000 distinct CDR3 sequences, approximately 52% of them seen just once; the ten biggest clones take up 15% to 20%. The sequenced material came from blood. Receptor source: a man in his forties or fifties with Graves' ophthalmopathy.

For the CDR3, the DNA is TGTGCCAGCAGCCCTAGCCCCCACAGGGCTGATTTAACAGATACGCAGTATTTT. It encodes CASSPSPHRADLTDTQYF. The J gene is TRBJ2-3, the V gene TRBV11-3, with D possibly matching TRBD1 (6 bases). Germline V CDR1 and CDR2: SGHNT, YENEEA. The CDR3 contains 18 residues. Trimming cost V 5 bases and J 3 bases, with 24 bases left between them.

By frequency in the sample, this clonotype is medium-sized. The DNA of the CDR3 is TGTGCCAGCAGCCGAAGGGACCCCTACGAGCAGTACTTC. Amino acids: CASSRRDPYEQYF. This chain uses TRBV5-8 with TRBJ2-7, with D perhaps TRBD1 or TRBD2 (5 bases each). V shed 4 bases and J shed 2 bases, with 10 bases lying between them. This CDR3 has 13 amino acids. CDR1 SGHTS and CDR2 YDEGEE come from the germline V gene.

Of note for this clonotype: Its ends do not fully match the called genes, so a read error is possible. The chain employs TRBV20-1 and TRBJ2-3; TRBD2 matches at 9 bases. Germline V gene data show CDR1 as DFQATT and CDR2 as SNEGSKA (reference sequence). The CDR3 runs 14 residues. The CDR3 here is CSAHGTSRRDTQYF. CDR3 coding DNA: TGCAGTGCTCATGGGACTAGCAGGAGAGATACGCAGTACTTT.

The chain uses TRBV20-1 and TRBJ2-3; D might be TRBD2 (6 bases). The CDR3 contains 15 residues. Germline lookup yields CDR1 DFQATT and CDR2 SNEGSKA (reference sequence). V was cut by 1 base and J by 4 bases, with 15 bases left in between. The CDR3 DNA is TGCAGTGCTAGAGCGACCGGGAGTATGTCAGATACGCAGTATTTT. This encodes CSARATGSMSDTQYF.

In this sample, this clonotype turned up once. This chain connects TRBV20-1 to TRBJ2-5; D perhaps matches TRBD1 (5 bases). The CDR3 runs 12 residues. The germline V and J ends were trimmed by 3 bases and 5 bases, with 10 bases remaining between them. Germline V gene sequence: CDR1 DFQATT, CDR2 SNEGSKA (reference sequence). CDR3 in amino acids: CSASGRDETQYF. The CDR3 DNA sequence: TGCAGTGCTAGTGGCAGGGATGAGACCCAGTACTTC.

The chain combines TRBV2 with TRBJ2-5; 9 bases are shared with TRBD2. Germline assignment: CDR1 SNHLY and CDR2 FYNNEI. This CDR3 has 17 amino acids. V gave up 1 base and J gave up 4 bases; unmatched junction bases: 10. The CDR3 loop reads CASSEGIAGASGETQYF. CDR3 bases: TGTGCCAGCAGTGAAGGAATAGCGGGAGCGTCGGGAGAGACCCAGTACTTC.

Turning to this clonotype: The missing conserved phenylalanine or tryptophan at the end of this CDR3 makes a read error likely. The DNA is omitted, as the CDR3 cannot be located on it reliably, and the CDR3 follows TCRdb's listing. The rearrangement uses TRBV9 and TRBJ2-7; the table's D call TRBD2 went unverified against the DNA. Germline V gene sequence: CDR1 SGDLS, CDR2 YYNGEE. 8 amino acids form the CDR3, both terminal residues included. CDR3 loop: CASSGGTS.

This clonotype was counted ten times or more. The chain has TRBV9 and TRBJ2-7, with D perhaps TRBD2 (5 bases). CDR1 is SGDLS, CDR2 YYNGEE, per germline. V lost 4 bases and J 7 bases, leaving 21 bases between the germline ends. This CDR3 has 15 residues. The CDR3 loop is CASSPPGSGGGEQYF. In nucleotides, the CDR3 is TGTGCCAGCAGCCCCCCGGGGTCGGGTGGTGGGGAGCAGTACTTC.

J is TRBJ2-7 and V is TRBV9, with 13 nucleotides matching TRBD2. V lost 3 bases to trimming and J lost 9 bases; unmatched junction nucleotides: 3. Per germline, CDR1 SGDLS and CDR2 YYNGEE. This CDR3 is built from 13 residues. DNA of the CDR3: TGTGCCAGCAGCGCCCGACTAGCGGGGGGGCAGTACTTC. The encoded protein is CASSARLAGGQYF.

With regard to this clonotype: A much larger clone differs by one base, so this may be a read error. As DNA, the CDR3 is TGTGCCAGCAGCCAAGAATCGGATCCCGGAGAGGCCCAGTACTTC. It translates to CASSQESDPGEAQYF. V is TRBV4-2 and J is TRBJ2-5, with unresolved D. There are 15 residues in the CDR3. Germline loops: CDR1 LGHNA, CDR2 YNFKEQ.

The J gene is TRBJ2-2, the V gene TRBV20-1; 11 bases line up with TRBD1. Germline CDR1 is DFQATT and CDR2 is SNEGSKA (reference sequence). V was pared by 2 bases and J by 0 bases, with 8 bases of the junction left unmatched. The CDR3 consists of 18 residues. In DNA, the CDR3 is TGCAGTGCTAGATCTTTGGGGACAGGGGGGCCGAACACCGGGGAGCTGTTTTTT. This codes for CSARSLGTGGPNTGELFF.

This clonotype was seen repeatedly, ten times or more. The J gene is TRBJ2-3, the V gene TRBV13; no clear D gene. V was shortened by 5 bases and J by 4 bases, with 19 bases between the two germline ends. Per the germline V gene, CDR1 is PRHDT and CDR2 is FYEKMQ (reference sequence). The CDR3 has 16 amino acids. The CDR3, as DNA: TGTGCCAGCAGCCTATCAAATTTAGCAAGCGCAGATACGCAGTATTTT. Translated: CASSLSNLASADTQYF.

On this clonotype: The junction differs from germline at one of its ends, possibly a read error. This chain links TRBV7-8 with TRBJ2-7; D is undetermined. The CDR3 loop spans 14 amino acids. Germline V gene data show CDR1 as SGHVS and CDR2 as FQNEAQ. CDR3 nucleotides: TGTGCCAGCAGTTTATCCGAGACCTCCTACGAGCGGTACTTC. Translating it yields CASSLSETSYERYF. The whole variable domain, filled in from reference TRBV7-8 and TRBJ2-7, reads GAGVSQSPRYKVAKRGQDVALRCDPISGHVSLFWYQQALGQGPEFLTYFQNEAQLDKSGLPSDRFFAERPEGSVSTLKIQRTQQEDSAVYLCASSLSETSYERYFGPGTRLTVT.

This clonotype was seen repeatedly, ten times or more. This rearrangement joins TRBV7-3 to TRBJ2-3; D is tentatively TRBD1 or TRBD2 (6 bases each). The CDR3 loop spans 21 amino acids. Trimming took off 5 bases at V and 0 bases at J, with 30 bases between the two ends. Germline V lookup: CDR1 SGHTA, CDR2 FQGTGA. The CDR3 DNA is TGTGCCAGCAGCACACGAACTCTCAGGACTATCCCCGGGACAAGCACAGATACGCAGTATTTT. Amino acids: CASSTRTLRTIPGTSTDTQYF. The full variable domain, with the rest looked up from reference TRBV7-3 and TRBJ2-3, is GAGVSQTPSNKVTEKGKYVELRCDPISGHTALYWYRQSLGQGPEFLIYFQGTGAADDSGLPNDRFFAVRPEGSVSTLKIQRTERGDSAVYLCASSTRTLRTIPGTSTDTQYFGPGTRLTVL.

The chain is built from TRBV29-1 and TRBJ2-7, with D possibly being TRBD2 (7 bases). Trimming took off 3 bases at V and 5 bases at J, with 14 bases between the two ends. The CDR3 has 13 amino acids. The germline gives CDR1 SQVTM, CDR2 ANQGSEA. The CDR3 region is CSVEAGGLHEQYF. The CDR3 coding sequence is TGCAGCGTTGAGGCCGGGGGGCTCCACGAGCAGTACTTC.